This T cell receptor (beta chain) was captured in a study of regulatory T cells in long-lasting Graves disease. Relying on iRepertoire HTBI primers and Arm-PCR of CDR3 regions, the team built TCR beta libraries. From the multiplex PCR reads, TCRdb called clonotypes with MiXCR, one entry per CDR3 protein. This sample yields over 450,000 distinct CDR3 sequences, of which roughly a fifth are seen a single time; roughly 7% belongs to the top ten. The CDR3 runs to 14 residues. CDR1 and CDR2 (germline): DFQATT, SNEGSKA (reference sequence). The junction had 5 bases not matched to a gene; V was cut back by 4 bases and J by 3 bases. Described time point: persistent/refractory GD, antithyroid drugs over 5 years with positive TRAb. PBMCs provided the RNA from which the TCR library was made.

The receptor's source is a female donor with Graves disease. This specimen was peripheral blood mononuclear cells (PBMCs), taken when the disease was refractory, from a patient treated with antithyroid drugs. The gene calls are TRBV20-1 and TRBJ2-5; the match to TRBD2 covers 10 bases. The CDR3 loop is CSATGLALKETQYF. DNA for the CDR3: TGCAGTGCTACGGGACTAGCGCTAAAAGAGACCCAGTACTTC.